This entry describes one T cell receptor (beta chain). Its antigen is currently unknown. The sample originates from a study of T cell responses to AZD1222 COVID-19 vaccine. Clones were read by immunoSEQ multiplex PCR, and TCRdb kept only the in-frame ones, dropping some. This table has about 120,000 clones, 80% to 95% appearing once. Study results and limitations: Reportedly, nearly half the spike-specific TCRs target unmutated variant regions.

This sample comprised peripheral blood, obtained on day 0 of AZD1222 vaccination. This TCR was sampled from an adult in good health.

This chain's CDR3 is CASSSRTGDGAFF. The DNA for the CDR3 is TGCGCCAGCAGTTCCAGGACAGGGGACGGGGCTTTCTTT. The chain carries TRBV23-1 and TRBJ1-1, with TRBD1 identical over 9 bases. TRBV23-1 is sorted into the ORF group, with uncertain function. V trimming: 5 bases; J trimming: 11 bases; junction bases outside the gene matches: 9. This CDR3 comprises 13 residues.